What follows are 24 T cell receptor beta chains derived from one specimen sequenced in a study of Graves' ophthalmopathy and Graves' hyperthyroidism listed by TCRdb under 2018. Sequencer: Illumina HiSeq 2000. TCR beta CDR3 regions were amplified from RNA transcripts for repertoire sequencing. The first round was an RT-PCR using HTBI primers with the Qiagen OneStep RT-PCR kit, and this first round was followed by a second-round multiplex PCR, then size selection and purification. In TCRdb, the public reads were trimmed at Q25 with fastp and aligned with MiXCR, with productive beta chains retained. Rows with one shared CDR3 protein collapse into an entry with the most common genes and DNA. The table for this sample lists more than 550,000 distinct CDR3 sequences; more than 40% of them were counted only once. More than 3% of the sample goes to the ten largest clones. The sample taken for sequencing was peripheral blood. All receptors derive from an adult man with Graves' ophthalmopathy.

This clonotype was seen at least ten times. The chain combines TRBV9 with TRBJ2-7; 9 bases match TRBD1. V was pared by 5 bases and J by 2 bases, with 8 bases of the junction left unmatched. Per germline, CDR1 SGDLS and CDR2 YYNGEE. This CDR3 is 15 amino acids long. The CDR3 is CASSAPGQGTYEQYF. For the CDR3, the DNA is TGTGCCAGCAGTGCCCCGGGACAGGGAACCTACGAGCAGTACTTC.

The sample holds a few counts of this clonotype. The chain employs TRBV27 and TRBJ1-1; D gene unclear. CDR1 is MNHEY and CDR2 is SMNVEV in the germline V gene (reference sequence). V shed 2 bases and J shed 6 bases, with 10 bases lying between them. The CDR3 length is 13 residues. The CDR3 bases are TGTGCCAGCAGTTTAGGAGGACCTCCTGAAGCTTTCTTT. Residues: CASSLGGPPEAFF.

V is TRBV7-9 and J is TRBJ2-7; D is possibly TRBD2 (6 bases). The germline V and J ends were trimmed by 8 bases and 6 bases, with 11 bases remaining between them. Germline CDR1 SEHNR, CDR2 FQNEAQ (reference sequence). CDR3 length: 11 amino acids. CDR3 sequence (DNA): TGTGCCAGCGGAGGGATGTCCGAGCAGTACTTC. This gives the protein CASGGMSEQYF. The variable domain in full, with the rest retrieved from reference TRBV7-9 and TRBJ2-7, is DTGVSQNPRHKITKRGQNVTFRCDPISEHNRLYWYRQTLGQGPEFLTYFQNEAQLEKSRLLSDRFSAERPKGSFSTLEIQRTEQGDSAMYLCASGGMSEQYFGPGTRLTVT.

The chain joins TRBV10-3 to TRBJ2-2; 12 positions match TRBD2. The CDR3 has 14 residues. In germline, CDR1 is ENHRY, CDR2 SYGVKD. V trimming: 6 bases; J trimming: 8 bases; junction bases outside the gene matches: 4. In DNA, the CDR3 is TGTGCCATCAGGACTAGCGGGAGTTCTGGGGAGCTGTTTTTT. Amino acids: CAIRTSGSSGELFF.

The gene calls are TRBV29-1 and TRBJ2-3; TRBD1 is a possible D gene (5 bases). Per the germline V gene, CDR1 is SQVTM and CDR2 is ANQGSEA. CDR3 size: 13 residues. CDR3 sequence (DNA): TGCAGTTCGCGACAGACTGCTGCAGATACGCAGTATTTT. Protein: CSSRQTAADTQYF.

This clonotype has at least ten counts. This chain joins TRBV10-3 and TRBJ1-3; D is undetermined. Germline assignment: CDR1 ENHRY and CDR2 SYGVKD. The V and J ends lost 7 bases and 0 bases respectively, with 7 bases between them. This CDR3 spans 13 amino acids. The chain's CDR3 is CAIKPISGNTIYF. As DNA, the CDR3 is TGTGCCATCAAGCCCATCTCTGGAAACACCATATATTTT.

V is TRBV9 and J is TRBJ1-1; TRBD1 matches at 7 bases. The germline CDR1 and CDR2 sequences are SGDLS and YYNGEE. J was trimmed by 2 bases and V by 2 bases; bases with no gene match: 3. The CDR3 extends over 14 amino acids. CDR3 protein: CASSVTGVNTEAFF. The DNA of the CDR3 is TGTGCCAGCAGCGTTACAGGGGTTAACACTGAAGCTTTCTTT. Together with reference TRBV9 and TRBJ1-1, the CDR3 gives the full variable domain: DSGVTQTPKHLITATGQRVTLRCSPRSGDLSVYWYQQSLDQGLQFLIQYYNGEERAKGNILERFSAQQFPDLHSELNLSSLELGDSALYFCASSVTGVNTEAFFGQGTRLTVV.

This clonotype was seen at least ten times. V gene TRBV10-2 combines with J gene TRBJ2-6; a weak D match, TRBD2 (6 bases). CDR1 and CDR2 from the germline V gene are WSHSY and SAAADI. The CDR3 totals 16 residues. The ends were cut back, 6 bases at V and 0 bases at J, with 12 bases in the middle. In DNA, the CDR3 is TGCGCCAGCAGCTCATTGGAGGGCTCTGGGGCCAACGTCCTGACTTTC. Translated, it gives CASSSLEGSGANVLTF.

Regarding this clonotype: A much larger clone is a single base away; this may be a read error. The rearrangement uses TRBV6-5 and TRBJ1-1; no clear D gene. Germline CDR1 is MNHEY and CDR2 is SVGAGI. The CDR3 contains 16 residues. The CDR3 reads CASSYDLESWNTEACF. The CDR3 region has the DNA TGTGCCAGCAGTTACGATCTCGAGTCGTGGAACACTGAAGCTTGCTTT.

This clonotype was observed many times. The chain employs TRBV5-1 and TRBJ2-7, with 8 bases aligning to TRBD1. CDR3 length equals 14 residues. Germline-derived CDR1 and CDR2 are SGHRS and YFSETQ. Trimming at V came to 3 bases and at J to 6 bases, leaving 8 bases not matched to a gene. The CDR3: CASSSGTGGGEQYF. DNA for the CDR3: TGCGCCAGCAGCTCCGGGACAGGTGGCGGCGAGCAGTACTTC.

This clonotype was seen many times. V and J are TRBV4-1 and TRBJ1-2; D gene ambiguous. In germline, CDR1 is MGHRA, CDR2 YSYEKL. Trimming shortened V by 1 base and J by 5 bases, and 8 bases separated the two germline ends. This CDR3 has 13 residues. This CDR3 reads CASSQALSYGYTF. In DNA, the CDR3 is TGCGCCAGCAGCCAAGCCCTCAGTTATGGCTACACCTTC.

This clonotype was counted at least ten times. V usage is TRBV10-3 and J usage is TRBJ2-2, with 12 bases identical to TRBD2. Germline lookup yields CDR1 ENHRY and CDR2 SYGVKD. V trimming: 7 bases; J trimming: 6 bases; junction bases outside the gene matches: 6. This CDR3 is 15 amino acids long. The chain's CDR3 is CAITASGGAAGELFF. The DNA of the CDR3 is TGTGCCATCACGGCTAGCGGGGGGGCGGCCGGGGAGCTGTTTTTT.

Many counts were recorded for this clonotype. This chain links TRBV7-8 with TRBJ1-1; TRBD1 matches 7 bases. Germline CDR1 is SGHVS and CDR2 is FQNEAQ. J gave up 0 bases and V 4 bases, and 8 bases lay outside the gene matches. This CDR3 comprises 16 residues. The DNA for the CDR3 is TGTGCCAGCAGCTCTAGGAGGGACAGCTTGAACACTGAAGCTTTCTTT. Translation gives CASSSRRDSLNTEAFF.

At least ten counts were recorded for this clonotype. The chain recombines TRBV12-3 or TRBV12-4 with TRBJ2-7, with 7 bases that match TRBD1. Unmatched junction bases numbered 13, after V lost 6 bases and J lost 5 bases. The CDR3 is made up of 15 amino acids. The CDR3 bases are TGTGCCAGCAGGGACCAGGGGACAGACGACAACGAGCAGTACTTC. It is translated as CASRDQGTDDNEQYF.

This clonotype has ten or more counts. The V gene is TRBV5-1, the J gene TRBJ1-4; D is perhaps TRBD1 (5 bases). Germline V gene data show CDR1 as SGHRS and CDR2 as YFSETQ. This CDR3 has 14 amino acids. Trimming removed 0 bases at V and 2 bases at J, with 5 bases between. DNA for the CDR3: TGCGCCAGCAGCTTGGGACAGACTAATGAAAAACTGTTTTTT. Protein: CASSLGQTNEKLFF. Supplemented by reference TRBV5-1 and TRBJ1-4, the full variable domain reads KAGVTQTPRYLIKTRGQQVTLSCSPISGHRSVSWYQQTPGQGLQFLFEYFSETQRNKGNFPGRFSGRQFSNSRSEMNVSTLELGDSALYLCASSLGQTNEKLFFGSGTQLSVL.

This clonotype has at least ten counts. The chain couples TRBV5-8 to TRBJ1-2, with 7 nucleotides matching TRBD1. Germline V gives CDR1 SGHTS, CDR2 YDEGEE. The CDR3 runs 16 residues. V lost 0 bases and J lost 4; bases outside the gene matches: 9. DNA of the CDR3: TGTGCCAGCAGCTTGGCCATGAGGACAGGCTCCTATGGCTACACCTTC. Its translation is CASSLAMRTGSYGYTF.

This clonotype occurred a few times. V gene TRBV25-1 combines with J gene TRBJ1-2; 8 nucleotides align to TRBD1. CDR3 size: 13 residues. CDR1 and CDR2 from the germline V gene are MGHDK and SYGVNS. J lost 6 bases, V lost 6 bases, and 6 bases had no gene match. The CDR3, as DNA: TGTGCCAGCAGCGGACAGGGTTTAAATGGCTACACCTTC. Amino acid sequence: CASSGQGLNGYTF.

The chain carries TRBV25-1 and TRBJ1-2; 7 bases fit TRBD1. CDR1 and CDR2 (germline): MGHDK, SYGVNS. The CDR3 runs to 14 residues. The junction had 5 bases not matched to a gene; V was cut back by 4 bases and J by 3 bases. The CDR3 protein is CASSGPGQHYGYTF. The CDR3 DNA follows: TGTGCCAGCAGTGGTCCGGGACAGCACTATGGCTACACCTTC.

This clonotype was picked up a small number of times. An end of the junction does not agree with germline; a read error may underlie this. The rearrangement links TRBV5-1 to TRBJ2-2; no clear D gene. Looked up from germline, CDR1 is SGHRS and CDR2 is YFSETQ. This CDR3 region has 14 residues. CDR3: CASSLWPTPGELFF. Here the CDR3 DNA reads TGTGCCAGCAGCTTGTGGCCTACTCCCGGGGAGCTGTTTTTT. The entire variable domain, with the rest obtained from reference TRBV5-1 and TRBJ2-2, is as follows: KAGVTQTPRYLIKTRGQQVTLSCSPISGHRSVSWYQQTPGQGLQFLFEYFSETQRNKGNFPGRFSGRQFSNSRSEMNVSTLELGDSALYLCASSLWPTPGELFFGEGSRLTVL.

V is TRBV10-3 and J is TRBJ2-7, with TRBD1 matching over 9 bases. The CDR3 has 13 amino acids. Germline-derived CDR1 and CDR2 are ENHRY and SYGVKD. The J segment lost 7 bases and the V segment lost 6 bases, leaving 7 bases of the junction unmatched. CDR3 DNA: TGTGCCATCAGCCGTGGACAGGGGAGTGAGCAGTACTTC. Translation gives CAISRGQGSEQYF.

This clonotype was counted ten times or more. The chain recombines TRBV12-3 or TRBV12-4 with TRBJ2-5, with 12 bases aligning to TRBD2. J was trimmed by 5 bases and V by 5 bases; bases with no gene match: 6. This CDR3 contains 15 residues. The CDR3 DNA is TGTGCCAGCAGTCGACTAGCGGGAGCCCTGGAGACCCAGTACTTC. It translates to CASSRLAGALETQYF.

The CDR3 DNA reads TGCAGCAGTTACTCCTTTTCGGAGGTTACACGGGGCTACACCTTC. Amino acids: CSSYSFSEVTRGYTF. The rearrangement uses TRBV29-1 and TRBJ1-2, with D unclear. V shed 8 bases and J shed 8 bases, with 27 bases lying between them. Germline V gene lookup returns CDR1 SQVTM and CDR2 ANQGSEA. This CDR3 spans 15 amino acids.

The table lists this clonotype with many counts. This chain uses TRBV6-6 with TRBJ1-4; D is ambiguous. Between the trimmed V and J ends, which lost 2 bases and 6 bases, there was a span of 7 bases. The CDR3 spans 13 residues. The germline CDR1 and CDR2 sequences are MNHNY and SVGAGI (reference sequence). The CDR3 spells CASSYLGDEKLFF. The CDR3, as DNA: TGTGCCAGCAGTTACCTGGGCGATGAAAAACTGTTTTTT.

The rearrangement joins TRBV5-6 to TRBJ2-7; 8 bases map to TRBD1. V lost 10 bases, J lost 2 bases, and 14 bases stayed unmatched. This CDR3 has 15 amino acids. Germline CDR1 SGHDT, CDR2 YYEEEE. CDR3 amino acids: CAWSLGQGLPYEQYF. DNA of the CDR3: TGTGCCTGGTCCCTCGGACAGGGCCTTCCCTACGAGCAGTACTTC.